The 2 T cell receptor beta chains below all came from one sample that was sequenced in a study of blood T cell repertoires in COVID-19. The protocol was immunoSEQ multiplex PCR, while the TCRdb copy is restricted to in-frame clones and leaves out a portion. The sample has approximately 93,000 clones, 80% to 90% seen once. Sequencing was performed on peripheral blood. These receptors came from a man aged 50-60 years with active or convalescent COVID-19.

The rearrangement uses TRBV15 and TRBJ2-5, with TRBD1 matching over 11 bases. In germline, CDR1 is LNHNV, CDR2 YYDKDF (reference sequence). The trim removed 5 bases at V and 2 bases at J, leaving 7 bases unmatched. The CDR3 sequence is 16 residues long. The CDR3 DNA sequence: TGTGCCACCAGCTCTTGGGGACAGGGGGTTCAAGAGACCCAGTACTTC. Amino acids: CATSSWGQGVQETQYF.

The gene calls are TRBV7-2 and TRBJ1-1; TRBD1 might be the D (6 bases). The CDR3 runs to 16 residues. Trimming pared 1 base from V and 3 bases from J, leaving 15 bases between. Per the germline V gene, CDR1 is SGHTA and CDR2 is FQGNSA. The CDR3 coding sequence is TGTGCCAGCAGCTTAGTAGACTTAGGGGGACACACTGAAGCTTTCTTT. Translating gives CASSLVDLGGHTEAFF.